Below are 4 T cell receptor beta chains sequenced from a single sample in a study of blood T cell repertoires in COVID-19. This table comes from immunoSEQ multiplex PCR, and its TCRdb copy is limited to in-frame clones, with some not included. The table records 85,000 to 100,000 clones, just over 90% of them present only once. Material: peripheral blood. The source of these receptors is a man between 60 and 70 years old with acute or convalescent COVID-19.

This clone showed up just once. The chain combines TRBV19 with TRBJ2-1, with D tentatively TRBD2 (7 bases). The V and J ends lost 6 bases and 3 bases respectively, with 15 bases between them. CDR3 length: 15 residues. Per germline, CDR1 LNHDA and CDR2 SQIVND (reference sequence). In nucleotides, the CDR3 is TGTGCCAGTAGCCCACAGGGAGGGGGCTACAATGAGCAGTTCTTC. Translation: CASSPQGGGYNEQFF.

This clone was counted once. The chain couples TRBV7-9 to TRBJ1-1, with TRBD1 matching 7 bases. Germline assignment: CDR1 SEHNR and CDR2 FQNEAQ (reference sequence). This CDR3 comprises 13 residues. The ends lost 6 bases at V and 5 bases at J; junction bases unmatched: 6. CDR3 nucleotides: TGTGCCAGCAGTTTCACAGGGGTTACTGAAGCTTTCTTT. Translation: CASSFTGVTEAFF.

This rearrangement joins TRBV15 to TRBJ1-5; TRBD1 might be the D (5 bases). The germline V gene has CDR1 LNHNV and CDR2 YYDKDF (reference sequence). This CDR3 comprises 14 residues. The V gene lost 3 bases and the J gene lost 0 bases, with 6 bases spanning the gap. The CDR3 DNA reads TGTGCCACCAGCAGCAGGGCTAGCAATCAGCCCCAGCATTTT. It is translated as CATSSRASNQPQHF.

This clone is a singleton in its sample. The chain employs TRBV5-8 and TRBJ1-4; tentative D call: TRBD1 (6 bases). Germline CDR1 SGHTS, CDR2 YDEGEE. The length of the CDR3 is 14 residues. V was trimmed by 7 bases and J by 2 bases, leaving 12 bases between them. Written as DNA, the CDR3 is TGTGCCAGCGGGGGCCGGGACACTAATGAAAAACTGTTTTTT. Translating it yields CASGGRDTNEKLFF. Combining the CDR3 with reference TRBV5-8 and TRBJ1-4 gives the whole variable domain EAGVTQSPTHLIKTRGQQATLRCSPISGHTSVYWYQQALGLGLQFLLWYDEGEERNRGNFPPRFSGRQFPNYSSELNVNALELEDSALYLCASGGRDTNEKLFFGSGTQLSVL.